This is a list of T cell receptor beta chains from one sample in a study of shared clonotypes between healthy human individuals. Here immunoSEQ multiplex PCR was the method, and the copy in TCRdb shows in-frame clones only, minus some. The table has millions of clones, roughly 94% seen once. The sequenced sample consisted of naive CD8+ T cells sorted from blood. The origin of the receptors is a man in his late teens or twenties in good health. The CDR3 runs from the conserved cysteine through the conserved F or W. D genes are given only for firm matches. Where a row states a size, it is once, few, many or the class of an expanded clone; other rows omit it.

TRBD2 TRBJ2-3 . TRBV30 CAWSVGLAGVADTQYF TGTGCCTGGAGTGTGGGGCTAGCGGGAGTGGCGGATACGCAGTATTTT
TRBD1 TRBJ2-5 . TRBV7-6 CASSPDRGETQYF TGTGCCAGCAGCCCAGACAGGGGTGAGACCCAGTACTTC
TRBD1 TRBJ2-7 . TRBV4-1 CASSQGQGSGSYEQYF TGCGCCAGCAGCCAGGGACAGGGAAGTGGCTCCTACGAGCAGTACTTC
TRBD1 TRBJ2-7 . TRBV4-3 CASSQGGQGYPYEQYF TGCGCCAGCAGCCAAGGGGGACAGGGATATCCCTACGAGCAGTACTTC
. TRBJ2-5 . TRBV14 CASSQWGQETQYF TGTGCCAGCAGCCAATGGGGTCAAGAGACCCAGTACTTC
. TRBJ2-7 . TRBV29-1 CSVVVSLYEQYF TGCAGCGTTGTAGTTAGTCTCTACGAGCAGTACTTC
. TRBJ2-2 . TRBV19 CASSTSGQKSTGELFF TGTGCCAGTAGTACCAGCGGGCAAAAGAGCACCGGGGAGCTGTTTTTT
. TRBJ1-1 . TRBV29-1 CSADTGNTEAFF TGCAGCGCTGATACAGGGAACACTGAAGCTTTCTTT
TRBD1 TRBJ2-7 . TRBV11-2 CASSFLGDSTIYEQYF TGTGCCAGCAGCTTCCTGGGGGACAGTACTATTTACGAGCAGTACTTC
. TRBJ1-5 . TRBV28 CASSLRQSNQPQHF TGTGCCAGCAGTTTACGACAGAGCAATCAGCCCCAGCATTTT
TRBD2 TRBJ2-1 . TRBV4-1 CASSQGRLAASYNEQFF TGCGCCAGCAGCCAAGGTAGACTAGCGGCATCCTACAATGAGCAGTTCTTC
TRBD1 TRBJ1-2 . TRBV7-9 CASSRGQGYGYTF TGTGCCAGCAGCCGCGGACAGGGCTATGGCTACACCTTC
TRBD2 TRBJ2-1 . TRBV5-4 CASSGSLAGIEQFF TGTGCCAGCAGCGGTTCATTAGCGGGAATTGAGCAGTTCTTC
. TRBJ2-3 . TRBV4-2 CASSQVPEGLTLTDTQYF TGTGCCAGCAGCCAGGTTCCTGAGGGACTTACCCTCACAGATACGCAGTATTTT
TRBD2 TRBJ2-3 . TRBV5-1 CASSFAGGSTDTQYF TGCGCCAGCAGCTTCGCGGGGGGGAGCACAGATACGCAGTATTTT
TRBD1 TRBJ2-7 once TRBV7-9 CASSSDGQGYEQYF TGTGCCAGCAGCTCGGACGGACAGGGCTACGAGCAGTACTTC
TRBD2 TRBJ2-7 . TRBV9 CASNQGGSYEQYF TGTGCCAGCAACCAGGGAGGGTCCTACGAGCAGTACTTC
TRBD2 TRBJ2-3 . TRBV9 CASSVDGRAGDTQYF TGTGCCAGCAGCGTAGACGGGAGGGCCGGAGATACGCAGTATTTT
. TRBJ1-2 few TRBV30 CAWSVVPLYGYTF TGTGCCTGGAGTGTAGTTCCCCTCTATGGCTACACCTTC
. TRBJ2-7 . TRBV9 CASSVGGIRDEQYF TGTGCCAGCAGCGTAGGTGGGATTAGGGACGAGCAGTACTTC
. TRBJ1-5 . TRBV4-1 CASSQGLQGFDQPQHF TGCGCCAGCAGCCAAGGTCTACAGGGTTTTGATCAGCCCCAGCATTTT
. TRBJ2-7 . TRBV29-1 CSVGHGGDEQYF TGCAGCGTTGGACACGGCGGTGACGAGCAGTACTTC
. TRBJ2-2 once TRBV7-3 CASSLIGPGELFF TGTGCCAGCAGCTTAATCGGGCCCGGGGAGCTGTTTTTT
TRBD2 TRBJ2-7 once TRBV11-2 CASSLDRRTSGTYEQYF TGTGCCAGCAGCTTAGATCGGCGGACTAGCGGGACCTACGAGCAGTACTTC
TRBD1 TRBJ2-2 . TRBV4-1 CASSQDMGQYTGELFF TGCGCCAGCAGCCAAGATATGGGACAGTACACCGGGGAGCTGTTTTTT
. TRBJ1-1 . TRBV5-6 CASSLTTEAFF TGTGCCAGCAGCTTGACGACTGAAGCTTTCTTT
TRBD1 TRBJ2-7 . TRBV9 CASSAQGAGEQYF TGTGCCAGCAGCGCCCAGGGGGCTGGCGAGCAGTACTTC
TRBD2 TRBJ2-5 . TRBV5-8 CASSFRQSGRPHWETQYF TGTGCCAGCAGCTTCCGGCAAAGCGGGAGGCCCCATTGGGAGACCCAGTACTTC
TRBD1 TRBJ2-3 . TRBV5-1 CASRGTGADTQYF TGCGCCAGCAGGGGAACAGGGGCGGATACGCAGTATTTT
. TRBJ2-1 . TRBV5-4 CASSFGNNEQFF TGTGCCAGCAGCTTCGGCAACAATGAGCAGTTCTTC
. TRBJ2-5 . TRBV13 CASSLGAAGLAQYF TGTGCCAGCAGTCTCGGGGCGGCGGGTCTGGCCCAGTACTTC
. TRBJ2-7 . TRBV7-9 CASSALFTREVREQYF TGTGCCAGCAGCGCCCTATTCACGCGGGAAGTGAGGGAGCAGTACTTC
. TRBJ1-6 once TRBV28 CASSSPGGPSPFF TGTGCCAGCAGTTCACCCGGTGGGCCCAGCCCGTTTTTT
. TRBJ1-5 . TRBV19 CASTPNGARSNQPQHF TGTGCCAGTACCCCGAACGGGGCTCGGAGCAATCAGCCCCAGCATTTT
. TRBJ2-2 once TRBV13 CASSFGQENTGELFF TGTGCCAGCAGCTTCGGCCAGGAGAACACCGGGGAGCTGTTTTTT
TRBD1 TRBJ2-7 . TRBV5-6 CASSSGTGAEQYF TGTGCCAGCAGCTCCGGGACAGGGGCCGAGCAGTACTTC
. TRBJ1-5 . TRBV5-6 CASSSWGHSNQPQHF TGTGCCAGCAGCTCTTGGGGCCATAGCAATCAGCCCCAGCATTTT
. TRBJ2-3 . TRBV7-9 CASSPVSGVATDTQYF TGTGCCAGCAGCCCCGTGAGCGGCGTCGCTACAGATACGCAGTATTTT
. TRBJ2-7 . TRBV27 CASSIGAVYEQYF TGTGCCAGCAGTATAGGCGCCGTCTACGAGCAGTACTTC
. TRBJ2-5 . TRBV5-6 CASSWREETQYF TGTGCCAGCAGTTGGAGGGAAGAGACCCAGTACTTC
. TRBJ1-2 . TRBV7-9 CASSDKRNNYGYTF TGTGCCAGCAGCGATAAACGGAATAACTATGGCTACACCTTC
. TRBJ2-5 . TRBV10-3 CAISESSSETQYF TGTGCCATCAGTGAGTCTTCTAGTGAGACCCAGTACTTC
TRBD1 TRBJ2-5 once TRBV4-3 CASSQGQEGLKTQYF TGCGCCAGCAGCCAGGGACAGGAAGGGTTAAAGACCCAGTACTTC
TRBD2 TRBJ2-7 once TRBV2 CASSEAGGTPYEQYF TGTGCCAGCAGTGAAGCGGGGGGGACCCCGTACGAGCAGTACTTC
TRBD1 TRBJ1-1 . TRBV5-1 CASSYGQGTEAFF TGCGCCAGCAGCTACGGACAGGGCACTGAAGCTTTCTTT
TRBD2 TRBJ2-7 . TRBV4-1 CASSISGLAGGEQYF TGCGCCAGCAGCATATCCGGACTAGCGGGAGGTGAGCAGTACTTC
TRBD1 TRBJ2-7 . TRBV11-2 CASSRTGQGEQYF TGTGCCAGCAGCCGGACAGGCCAAGGTGAGCAGTACTTC
TRBD1 TRBJ2-2 . TRBV7-9 CASSLNSGTGAVDTGELFF TGTGCCAGCAGCCTTAATTCCGGGACAGGGGCTGTTGACACCGGGGAGCTGTTTTTT
TRBD2 TRBJ2-1 . TRBV19 CASSISTITGTSIDEQFF TGTGCCAGTAGTATATCCACGATTACCGGGACTAGCATCGATGAGCAGTTCTTC
TRBD1 TRBJ2-2 . TRBV2 CASSFVWTGQNTGELFF TGTGCCAGCAGTTTTGTCTGGACAGGGCAGAACACCGGGGAGCTGTTTTTT
. TRBJ2-1 . TRBV10-1 CASSPEDSSYNEQFF TGCGCCAGCAGCCCAGAGGACAGCTCCTACAATGAGCAGTTCTTC
. TRBJ2-2 . TRBV6-1 CASSPKLGYTGELFF TGTGCCAGCAGTCCCAAATTGGGTTACACCGGGGAGCTGTTTTTT
TRBD1 TRBJ2-2 . TRBV7-9 CASTRRDDRDPNTGELFF TGTGCCAGCACCCGCAGGGACGACAGGGATCCGAACACCGGGGAGCTGTTTTTT
TRBD2 TRBJ2-3 . TRBV5-1 CASRPTSGGTDTQYF TGCGCCAGCAGGCCGACTAGCGGGGGCACAGATACGCAGTATTTT
. TRBJ1-1 . TRBV28 CASSSPGWDTEAFF TGTGCCAGCAGTTCCCCAGGGTGGGACACTGAAGCTTTCTTT
TRBD1 TRBJ2-7 . TRBV6-1 CASSQGTGPYEQYF TGTGCCAGCAGTCAGGGGACAGGCCCCTACGAGCAGTACTTC
. TRBJ2-3 once TRBV29-1 CSIRFVDRPPADTQYF TGCAGCATTCGATTTGTTGACAGGCCCCCCGCAGATACGCAGTATTTT
. TRBJ2-7 . TRBV4-1 CASSLPGTGPDEQYF TGCGCCAGCAGCCTACCCGGGACCGGCCCCGACGAGCAGTACTTC
TRBD1 TRBJ1-1 . TRBV4-1 CASSQFGGQGLNTEAFF TGCGCCAGCAGCCAATTCGGGGGACAGGGGTTAAACACTGAAGCTTTCTTT